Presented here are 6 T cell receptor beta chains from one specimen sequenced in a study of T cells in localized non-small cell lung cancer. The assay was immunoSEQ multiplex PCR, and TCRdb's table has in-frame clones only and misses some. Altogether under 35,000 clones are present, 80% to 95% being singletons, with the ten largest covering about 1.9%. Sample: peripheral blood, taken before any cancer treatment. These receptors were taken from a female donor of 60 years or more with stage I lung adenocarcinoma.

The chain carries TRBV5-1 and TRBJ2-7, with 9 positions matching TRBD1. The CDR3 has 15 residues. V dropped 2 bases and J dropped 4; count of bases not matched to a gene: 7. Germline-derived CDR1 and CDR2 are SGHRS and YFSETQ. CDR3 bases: TGCGCCAGCAGCTTAGGACAGGGGACTGTGTACGAGCAGTACTTC. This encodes CASSLGQGTVYEQYF.

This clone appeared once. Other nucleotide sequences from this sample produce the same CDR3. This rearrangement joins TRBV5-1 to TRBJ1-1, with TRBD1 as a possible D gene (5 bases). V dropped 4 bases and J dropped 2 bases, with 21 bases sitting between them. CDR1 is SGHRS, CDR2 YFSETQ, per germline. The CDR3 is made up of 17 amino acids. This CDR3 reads CASSHGRGSGTNTEAFF. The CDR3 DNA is TGCGCCAGCAGCCACGGGCGGGGCTCGGGCACTAACACTGAAGCTTTCTTT.

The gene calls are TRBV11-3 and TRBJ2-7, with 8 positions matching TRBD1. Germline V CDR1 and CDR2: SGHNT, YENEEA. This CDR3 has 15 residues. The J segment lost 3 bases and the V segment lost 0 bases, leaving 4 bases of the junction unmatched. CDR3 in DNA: TGTGCCAGCAGCTTAGAAGGGACAGGCGACTACGAGCAGTACTTC. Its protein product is CASSLEGTGDYEQYF.

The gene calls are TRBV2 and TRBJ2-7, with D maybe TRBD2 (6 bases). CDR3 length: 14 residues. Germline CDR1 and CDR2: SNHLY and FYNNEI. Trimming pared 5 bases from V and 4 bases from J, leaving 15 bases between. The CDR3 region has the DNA TGTGCCAGCAGTCGTGGAGGGGCTGAATACGAGCAGTACTTC. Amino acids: CASSRGGAEYEQYF.

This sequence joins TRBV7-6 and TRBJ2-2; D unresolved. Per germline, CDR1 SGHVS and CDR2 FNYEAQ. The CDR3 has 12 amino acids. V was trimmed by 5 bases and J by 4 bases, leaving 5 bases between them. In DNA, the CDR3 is TGTGCCAGCAGCGAGATCACCGGGGAGCTGTTTTTT. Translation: CASSEITGELFF.

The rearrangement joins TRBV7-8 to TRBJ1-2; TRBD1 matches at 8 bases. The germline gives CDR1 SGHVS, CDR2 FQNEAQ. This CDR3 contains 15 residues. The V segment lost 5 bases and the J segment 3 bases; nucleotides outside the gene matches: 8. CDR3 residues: CASSPWDRSYYGYTF. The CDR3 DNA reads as TGTGCCAGCAGCCCTTGGGACAGGAGTTACTATGGCTACACCTTC.